This T cell receptor (beta chain) comes out of a study of post-analysis software for immune sequencing data (dated by TCRdb to 2014 to 2015). Context from the whole study: Recorded disease courses included relapsing-remitting, secondary progressive and progressive-relapsing multiple sclerosis, with some patients lacking subtype annotation. Patient repertoires were compared against around twelve previously published healthy control repertoires from donors aged roughly 6 to 26 years. A subset of samples was prepared in parallel using single-end sample barcoding, then pooled and co-amplified after Illumina adapter ligation. Findings and caveats that apply to the study as a whole: Significantly higher frequencies in patients than in controls were found for roughly 5 TRBV segments, including TRBV5-6, TRBV5-1 and TRBV20-1. The control group was slightly older than the multiple sclerosis patient group. Multiple sclerosis patients had significantly lower normalized Chao1 diversity than controls, a result that suggests substantial peripheral T-cell clonal expansion. Strong co-clustering of samples prepared in the same batch was shown by direct clustering with F measure, prompting a batch-effect correction.

The CDR3 covers 11 residues, taking in both the cysteine and the phenylalanine. The read is trimmed to its CDR3 DNA, 33 bases read in frame from base 1. To demonstrate the VDJtools post-analysis software, TCR beta repertoires were profiled from the peripheral blood of about 13 young patients with multiple sclerosis. Multiple sclerosis patients were children and adolescents aged roughly 6 to 17 years. The method behind the library was PCR. TCRdb names Illumina HiSeq 2500 as the instrument used. To reduce PCR and sequencing biases, unique molecular identifiers were incorporated into the TCR beta cDNA libraries. Per 1 to 10 million input T cells, around 500,000 cDNA molecules were obtained, such that each molecule approximated one T cell. The same protocol used for the earlier healthy control dataset was applied to prepare and sequence the patient libraries. Within a given batch, samples were prepared together, multiplexed and sequenced on the same HiSeq lane. The authors processed their data as follows. MIGEC was used to process the raw barcoded reads, and molecular identifier groups with only a single read were discarded before consensus assembly and CDR3 extraction. VDJtools was used for post-analysis of the clonotype tables, with diversity normalized by down-sampling every dataset to the smallest sample size. To correct batch-related cross-sample contamination, repertoire overlap clustering matched CDR3 amino acid sequences but not nucleotide sequences. In TCRdb, the public reads were trimmed at Q25 with fastp and aligned with MiXCR, with productive beta chains retained. Duplicate CDR3 protein sequences are folded into a single record with the most common DNA and genes. The V and J calls and clone size come from TCRdb's table, not from the authors' own analysis. The sample table shows around 250,000 distinct CDR3 sequences, and less than 40% are seen once. Clones ranked in the top ten supply around 4.8% of the sample.

Details on this clonotype: The clone's antigen remains unknown. The junction departs from the called germline gene at one end, perhaps through a read error.

The sequence derives from a girl under 18 with multiple sclerosis. Here the chain combines TRBV12-3 or TRBV12-4 and TRBJ2-3; the best D guess is TRBD1, with 5 bases matching. The specimen was blood. The nucleotide sequence is given as TGTGCCAGCGGGCTCACAGGTACGCAGTATTTT. Its protein is CASGLTGTQYF.